These 15 T cell receptor beta chains came from one sample sequenced in a study of somatic mutations in cytotoxic T cells in rheumatoid arthritis. Profiling relied on immunoSEQ multiplex PCR, and the TCRdb table lists in-frame clones only, not all of them. Of more than 12,000 clones listed, around 70% are singletons. The sample was CD8+ T cells sorted from blood. These receptors all come from an adult with rheumatoid arthritis.

This clone was seen more than once but under ten times. This chain joins TRBV19 and TRBJ1-1; 9 bases are a match to TRBD1. The V gene end was trimmed by 7 bases and the J gene end by 0 bases; junction bases not matched to a gene: 9. Germline CDR1 LNHDA, CDR2 SQIVND (reference sequence). The CDR3 sequence is 16 residues long. The CDR3 spells CASNDDRGLMNTEAFF. DNA for the CDR3: TGTGCCAGTAACGACGACAGGGGGTTAATGAACACTGAAGCTTTCTTT. Based on the CDR3 plus reference TRBV19 and TRBJ1-1, the full variable domain is DGGITQSPKYLFRKEGQNVTLSCEQNLNHDAMYWYRQDPGQGLRLIYYSQIVNDFQKGDIAEGYSVSREKKESFPLTVTSAQKNPTAFYLCASNDDRGLMNTEAFFGQGTRLTVV.

The V gene is TRBV25-1, the J gene TRBJ2-1, with 7 bases that match TRBD2. V lost 1 base to trimming and J lost 4 bases; unmatched junction nucleotides: 4. Germline assignment: CDR1 MGHDK and CDR2 SYGVNS. The CDR3 extends over 15 amino acids. The CDR3 DNA reads TGTGCCAGCAGTGAATGGCGGGGGTTTTACAATGAGCAGTTCTTC. It encodes CASSEWRGFYNEQFF.

The V call is TRBV27, the J call TRBJ2-7; TRBD2 is a possible D gene (6 bases). This CDR3 has 13 amino acids. The V and J ends lost 5 bases and 6 bases respectively, with 14 bases between them. Germline-derived CDR1 and CDR2 are MNHEY and SMNVEV (reference sequence). DNA of the CDR3: TGTGCCAGCAGTCCCCCGGTGGGGGGCGAGCAGTACTTC. Amino acid sequence: CASSPPVGGEQYF.

This clone was seen just once. V is TRBV6-4 and J is TRBJ2-3, with 8 bases lining up with TRBD2. The CDR3 is 16 residues long. Unmatched junction bases numbered 8, after V lost 2 bases and J lost 4 bases. Looked up from germline, CDR1 is MRHNA and CDR2 is SNTAGT. The CDR3 bases are TGTGCCAGCAGTGACACCGGGGGGGCCGGGGCAGATACGCAGTATTTT. As protein: CASSDTGGAGADTQYF.

The CDR3 reads CASSFLAGGDTQYF. In DNA, the CDR3 is TGTGCCAGCAGCTTTTTAGCGGGGGGCGATACGCAGTATTTT. The chain joins TRBV7-9 to TRBJ2-3, with TRBD2 identical over 10 bases. This CDR3 comprises 14 residues. Trimming took 3 bases from V and 6 from J; bases not matched to a gene: 3. CDR1 is SEHNR, CDR2 FQNEAQ, per germline (reference sequence).

The chain carries TRBV6-5 and TRBJ1-5, with D possibly matching TRBD1 (5 bases). Germline V lookup: CDR1 MNHEY, CDR2 SVGAGI. CDR3 length equals 14 residues. V lost 6 bases, J lost 7 bases, and 16 bases lay in between. CDR3 nucleotides: TGTGCCAGCAGCTATACTCGGACAAACCAGCCCCAGCATTTT. Translation gives CASSYTRTNQPQHF.

In this sample, this clone turned up a few times. V and J are TRBV29-1 and TRBJ1-2; tentative D call: TRBD1 (5 bases). The V end lost 2 bases, the J end lost 2 bases, and 9 bases lay between the germline ends. There are 13 residues in the CDR3. CDR1 and CDR2 (germline): SQVTM, ANQGSEA. The chain's CDR3 is CSVETGDNYGYTF. CDR3 coding DNA: TGCAGCGTTGAAACGGGGGACAACTATGGCTACACCTTC.

This clone was picked up one time. J is TRBJ2-1 and V is TRBV7-9, with D perhaps assigned TRBD1 or TRBD2 (5 bases each). The CDR3 is 15 residues long. CDR1 and CDR2 (germline): SEHNR, FQNEAQ (reference sequence). Trimming stripped 5 bases from V and 0 bases from J, with 11 bases between. CDR3 nucleotides: TGTGCCAGCAGCCCGGGACGGAGCTCCTACAATGAGCAGTTCTTC. This codes for CASSPGRSSYNEQFF.

The chain recombines TRBV19 with TRBJ1-1, with a tentative D call TRBD1 (6 bases). The CDR3 sequence is 15 residues long. Trimming removed 5 bases from V and 1 base from J, with 14 bases in between. The V gene's germline CDR1 is LNHDA and CDR2 SQIVND (reference sequence). CDR3 coding DNA: TGTGCCAGTAGTGCCAACAGGGACTGGAACACTGAAGCTTTCTTT. Amino acid sequence: CASSANRDWNTEAFF.

The gene calls are TRBV4-2 and TRBJ2-7, with D possibly matching TRBD1 (5 bases). V lost 4 bases and J lost 5, with 18 bases in between. Germline V gene data show CDR1 as LGHNA and CDR2 as YNFKEQ. The CDR3 extends over 15 amino acids. CDR3 bases: TGTGCCAGCAGCCCCTTGATCCAGGGTCGCAACGAGCAGTACTTC. It translates to CASSPLIQGRNEQYF.

The gene calls are TRBV6-5 and TRBJ1-3; D is unclear. The ends were cut back, 0 bases at V and 4 bases at J, with 13 bases in the middle. The germline V gene encodes CDR1 MNHEY and CDR2 SVGAGI. The CDR3 covers 16 residues. CDR3: CASSYSAINPGNTIYF. Written as DNA, the CDR3 is TGTGCCAGCAGTTACTCTGCCATAAATCCGGGAAACACCATATATTTT.

By share, this clone ranks as medium-sized. The CDR3 region has the DNA TGTGCCAGCTCGCCAGGGATCGGACCGAACACTGAAGCTTTCTTT. It codes for CASSPGIGPNTEAFF. The chain links TRBV18 to TRBJ1-1; weak D call: TRBD1 (5 bases). Germline CDR1 is KGHSH and CDR2 is LQKENI. Trimming removed 6 bases at V and 1 base at J, with 15 bases between. There are 15 residues in the CDR3. The complete variable domain, with remaining parts taken from reference TRBV18 and TRBJ1-1, reads NAGVMQNPRHLVRRRGQEARLRCSPMKGHSHVYWYRQLPEEGLKFMVYLQKENIIDESGMPKERFSAEFPKEGPSILRIQQVVRGDSAAYFCASSPGIGPNTEAFFGQGTRLTVV.

The gene calls are TRBV19 and TRBJ1-1; tentatively, D is TRBD1 (5 bases). Trimming pared 6 bases from V and 4 bases from J, leaving 12 bases between. Germline V gives CDR1 LNHDA, CDR2 SQIVND (reference sequence). The CDR3 is 13 residues long. CDR3 nucleotides: TGTGCCAGTAGCCCTTTCGGGGGCACTGAAGCTTTCTTT. Translating it yields CASSPFGGTEAFF.

The V and J genes are TRBV7-3 and TRBJ1-5; D possibly corresponds to TRBD1 (6 bases). The CDR3 extends over 19 amino acids. The germline CDR1 and CDR2 sequences are SGHTA and FQGTGA. The germline V and J ends were trimmed by 1 base and 0 bases, with 19 bases remaining between them. The DNA for the CDR3 is TGTGCCAGCAGCTTAAAACCCGTCGGACAGCTTTATAGCAATCAGCCCCAGCATTTT. It is translated as CASSLKPVGQLYSNQPQHF. Variable domain in full (rest from reference TRBV7-3 and TRBJ1-5): GAGVSQTPSNKVTEKGKYVELRCDPISGHTALYWYRQSLGQGPEFLIYFQGTGAADDSGLPNDRFFAVRPEGSVSTLKIQRTERGDSAVYLCASSLKPVGQLYSNQPQHFGDGTRLSIL.

This clone was seen more than once but under ten times. The V and J genes are TRBV4-1 and TRBJ2-7; no definite D call. Trimming removed 1 base from V and 3 bases from J, with 10 bases in between. Looked up from germline, CDR1 is MGHRA and CDR2 is YSYEKL. The CDR3 contains 14 residues. DNA of the CDR3: TGCGCCAGCAGCCAAGCGCTCGGGCTCTACGAGCAGTACTTC. Amino acids: CASSQALGLYEQYF.